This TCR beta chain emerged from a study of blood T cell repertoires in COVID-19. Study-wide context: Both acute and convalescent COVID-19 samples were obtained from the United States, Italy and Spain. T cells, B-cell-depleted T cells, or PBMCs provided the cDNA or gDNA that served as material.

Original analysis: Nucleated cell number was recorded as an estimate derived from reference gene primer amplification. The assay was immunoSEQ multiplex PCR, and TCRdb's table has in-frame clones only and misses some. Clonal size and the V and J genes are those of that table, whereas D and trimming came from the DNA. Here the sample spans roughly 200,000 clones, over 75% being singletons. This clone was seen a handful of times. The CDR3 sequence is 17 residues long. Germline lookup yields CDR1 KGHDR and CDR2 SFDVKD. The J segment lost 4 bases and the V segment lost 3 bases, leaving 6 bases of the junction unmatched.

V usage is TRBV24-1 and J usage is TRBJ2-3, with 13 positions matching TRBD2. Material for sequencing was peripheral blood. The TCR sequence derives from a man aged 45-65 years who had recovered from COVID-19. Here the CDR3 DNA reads TGTGCCACCAGTGATGCAACTAGCGGGAGGGCGTCAGATACGCAGTATTTT. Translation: CATSDATSGRASDTQYF.